This is a list of T cell receptor beta chains from one sample in a study of CD8 T cells in Susac syndrome. Each CDR3 protein is one row after TCRdb ran MiXCR on the immunoSEQ multiplex PCR reads. Among more than 200,000 distinct CDR3 sequences listed, more than 85% were seen once. Sequencing used CD8+ T cells from PBMCs. Receptors were obtained from a human donor with multiple sclerosis. CDR3s include the opening cysteine and the closing phenylalanine or tryptophan. Fields, in order: D gene, V gene, J gene, clone size, CDR3 DNA, CDR3 protein. The D gene is left open where the match is weak. Not every row has a clone size; where given, it reads once, few, many or a size class.

D: .
V: TRBV18
J: TRBJ2-3
size: once
DNA: TGTGCCAGCTCACCTATCGGACAGTTGATCAGCACAGATACGCAGTATTTT
CDR3: CASSPIGQLISTDTQYF

D: TRBD1
V: TRBV15
J: TRBJ1-5
size: .
DNA: TGTGCCACCAGCAGAGATAGGGGGCGAATTCAGCCCCAGCATTTT
CDR3: CATSRDRGRIQPQHF

D: TRBD2
V: TRBV6-1
J: TRBJ2-3
size: .
DNA: TGTGCCAGCAGTCAAGGGACTAGCAGCCGGAAGTTTAGCACAGATACGCAGTATTTT
CDR3: CASSQGTSSRKFSTDTQYF

D: .
V: TRBV20-1
J: TRBJ1-2
size: .
DNA: TGCAGTGCTAGACCACTCCAAAGGGAGGGCTGGAACTATGGCTACACCTTC
CDR3: CSARPLQREGWNYGYTF

D: TRBD1
V: TRBV7-3
J: TRBJ1-2
size: .
DNA: TGTGCCAGCAGCCCCGGGACAGGAGAAAACTATGGCTACACCTTC
CDR3: CASSPGTGENYGYTF

D: .
V: TRBV5-6
J: TRBJ2-4
size: .
DNA: TGTGCCAGCAGCTTTGGGCTAGCCAAAAACATTCAGTACTTC
CDR3: CASSFGLAKNIQYF

D: .
V: TRBV19
J: TRBJ1-5
size: .
DNA: TGTGCCAGTAGTTACGGTAACCCTAATCAGCCCCAGCATTTT
CDR3: CASSYGNPNQPQHF

D: TRBD2
V: TRBV12-3/TRBV12-4
J: TRBJ2-3
size: .
DNA: TGTGCCAGCAGTTTATTGCGGGGGGACACAGATACGCAGTATTTT
CDR3: CASSLLRGDTDTQYF

D: .
V: TRBV27
J: TRBJ1-1
size: .
DNA: TGTGCCAGCAGTCCCTCTGGGAGCCCTGAAGCTTTCTTT
CDR3: CASSPSGSPEAFF

D: .
V: TRBV5-6
J: TRBJ2-2
size: .
DNA: TGTGCCAGCGCCAATGGGGGGAACACCGGGGAGCTGTTTTTT
CDR3: CASANGGNTGELFF

D: .
V: TRBV4-3
J: TRBJ2-1
size: .
DNA: TGCGCCAGCAGCCAAGATGATGTCCGCAACGATGAGCAGTTCTTC
CDR3: CASSQDDVRNDEQFF

D: .
V: TRBV15
J: TRBJ2-7
size: .
DNA: TGTGCCACCAGCAGAGAAAAGGTGGACGGAGCCTACGAGCAGTACTTC
CDR3: CATSREKVDGAYEQYF

D: .
V: TRBV4-3
J: TRBJ2-2
size: .
DNA: TGCGCCAGCAGCCAAGATCACGCGGGGACCATCACATTCGCGAACACCGGGGAGCTGTTTTTT
CDR3: CASSQDHAGTITFANTGELFF

D: .
V: TRBV13
J: TRBJ2-3
size: .
DNA: TGTGCCAGCAGCCGGCCCGGGCTAGCGTACCCAGATACGCAGTATTTT
CDR3: CASSRPGLAYPDTQYF

D: .
V: TRBV4-1
J: TRBJ1-2
size: .
DNA: TGCGCCAGCAGCCAACCTTATTACGACGGTCGGAACTATGGCTACACCTTC
CDR3: CASSQPYYDGRNYGYTF

D: TRBD1
V: TRBV12-3/TRBV12-4
J: TRBJ1-5
size: .
DNA: TGTGCCAGCAGAGAGGACAGGGGGAATCAGCCCCAGCATTTT
CDR3: CASREDRGNQPQHF

D: .
V: TRBV30
J: TRBJ1-5
size: .
DNA: TGTGCCTGGAGCGAGGGGCAGGTAGGACAGCCCCAGCATTTT
CDR3: CAWSEGQVGQPQHF

D: TRBD2
V: TRBV2
J: TRBJ2-2
size: .
DNA: TGTGCCAGCAGTCAAGGGAGGGGCGGGGAGCTGTTTTTT
CDR3: CASSQGRGGELFF

D: .
V: TRBV4-2
J: TRBJ2-3
size: .
DNA: TGTGCCAGCAGCCACGGGGTATCGTTCACAGATACGCAGTATTTT
CDR3: CASSHGVSFTDTQYF

D: .
V: TRBV7-8
J: TRBJ2-1
size: .
DNA: TGTGCCAGCAGCACCGGCGGGGAGCAGTTCTTC
CDR3: CASSTGGEQFF

D: .
V: TRBV27
J: TRBJ1-1
size: .
DNA: TGTGCCAGCAGTTTATCGAACTTTGGACCCGGGGGAGGTGTGAACACTGAAGCTTTCTTT
CDR3: CASSLSNFGPGGGVNTEAFF

D: .
V: TRBV20-1
J: TRBJ2-7
size: .
DNA: TGCAGTGCTAGTCGCAGGGGAGCATCCTACGAGCAGTACTTC
CDR3: CSASRRGASYEQYF

D: .
V: TRBV27
J: TRBJ2-5
size: .
DNA: TGTGCCAGCAGTTTAGCTAGTTGGGAGACCCAGTACTTC
CDR3: CASSLASWETQYF

D: .
V: TRBV20-1
J: TRBJ1-3
size: .
DNA: TGCAGTGCTAGAGATCGAAACAGGATTGGGAACACCATATATTTT
CDR3: CSARDRNRIGNTIYF

D: TRBD2
V: TRBV4-3
J: TRBJ2-2
size: once
DNA: TGCGCCAGCAGCCTACTCAGCGGGAGGGCCACCGGGGAGCTGTTTTTT
CDR3: CASSLLSGRATGELFF

D: .
V: TRBV12-3/TRBV12-4
J: TRBJ1-4
size: .
DNA: TGTGCCAGCAGTTTCATGGGCCAGAACCGGGCTGGAAAACTGTTTTTT
CDR3: CASSFMGQNRAGKLFF

D: .
V: TRBV30
J: TRBJ2-1
size: .
DNA: TGTGCCACCTACCGGGGTTACAATGAGCAGTTCTTC
CDR3: CATYRGYNEQFF

D: .
V: TRBV7-9
J: TRBJ2-4
size: .
DNA: TGTGCCAGCAGCTCCGCTTTAGCCAAAAACATTCAGTACTTC
CDR3: CASSSALAKNIQYF

D: .
V: TRBV10-2
J: TRBJ1-1
size: .
DNA: TGCGCCAGCATGTCGGGGGTTGAAGCTTTCTTT
CDR3: CASMSGVEAFF

D: .
V: TRBV12-3/TRBV12-4
J: TRBJ1-1
size: .
DNA: TGTGCCAGCAGCCCGACGACAGGTGGGGTGAACACTGAAGCTTTCTTT
CDR3: CASSPTTGGVNTEAFF

D: .
V: TRBV19
J: TRBJ1-1
size: .
DNA: TGTGCCAGTAGTTCCCATTCGGAAAGACAGATACACACTGAAGCTTTCTTT
CDR3: CASSSHSERQIHTEAFF

D: .
V: TRBV7-9
J: TRBJ2-7
size: .
DNA: TGTGCCAGCACCCCCGGACTGATCCACGAGCAGTACTTC
CDR3: CASTPGLIHEQYF

D: TRBD2
V: TRBV12-3/TRBV12-4
J: TRBJ2-3
size: .
DNA: TGTGCCAGCGCCTGGTCTGGCGGGGGGGCGGTAGATACGCAGTATTTT
CDR3: CASAWSGGGAVDTQYF

D: .
V: TRBV4-1
J: TRBJ1-1
size: .
DNA: TGCGCCAGCATCGGGTCGGTGAACACTGAAGCTTTCTTT
CDR3: CASIGSVNTEAFF

D: .
V: TRBV12-3/TRBV12-4
J: TRBJ1-5
size: .
DNA: TGTGCCAGCAGCCCAGGGAATCAGCCCCAGCATTTT
CDR3: CASSPGNQPQHF

D: TRBD2
V: TRBV7-8
J: TRBJ2-1
size: .
DNA: TGTGCCAGCAGCATTGCTACAGCGGGGGTCAATGAGCAGTTCTTC
CDR3: CASSIATAGVNEQFF

D: .
V: TRBV13
J: TRBJ1-1
size: .
DNA: TGTGCCAGCAGCTTAGCGGGGCAGGGAGATGAAGCTTTCTTT
CDR3: CASSLAGQGDEAFF

D: .
V: TRBV3-1
J: TRBJ2-7
size: .
DNA: TGTGCCAGCAGCCAAGAGAGCAATCCAAGCTCCTACGAGCAGTACTTC
CDR3: CASSQESNPSSYEQYF

D: .
V: TRBV7-9
J: TRBJ1-1
size: .
DNA: TGTGCCAGCAGCTTACCACAGGGCTGGAACACTGAAGCTTTCTTT
CDR3: CASSLPQGWNTEAFF

D: .
V: TRBV5-1
J: TRBJ2-7
size: .
DNA: TGCGCCAGCAGCCCCCGGGGGCTAGCGGTAGACTCCTACGAGCAGTACTTC
CDR3: CASSPRGLAVDSYEQYF

D: .
V: TRBV30
J: TRBJ2-3
size: .
DNA: TGTGCCTGGATATCAGGGGCGGGATCCACAGATACGCAGTATTTT
CDR3: CAWISGAGSTDTQYF

D: .
V: TRBV30
J: TRBJ2-1
size: .
DNA: TGTGCCTGGAATGACGGATACAATGAGCAGTTCTTC
CDR3: CAWNDGYNEQFF

D: TRBD1
V: TRBV2
J: TRBJ2-5
size: .
DNA: TGTGCCAGCCAGTACCAGGGGGCGCGGGAGACCCAGTACTTC
CDR3: CASQYQGARETQYF